The sample holds a few counts of the clone carrying this T cell receptor beta chain. Antigen specificity is unknown. J gave up 1 base and V 3 bases, and 5 bases lay outside the gene matches. CDR3 size: 16 residues. CDR1 is SGDLS and CDR2 is YYNGEE in the germline V gene. This sample was included in a study of cytomegalovirus exposure and HLA in healthy donors. At the level of the study: Unique TCRs numbering 75 million to 95 million, obtained from HLA-typed donors, made up an early data release. Whole-study results and caveats: A later analysis found most CMV-associated TCR beta chains apparently HLA-restricted. Later, TCR association rates were found to vary by HLA locus, highest for DRB1 and lowest for HLA-C.

Regarding donors, all were healthy bone marrow donors. With 60 Vbeta and 13 Jbeta primers, the PCR was carried out. Assay: immunoSEQ multiplex PCR; the TCRdb copy retains only in-frame clones and omits some. The table shows over 150,000 clones, with around four fifths occurring only once. The V gene is TRBV9, the J gene TRBJ2-5; 11 bases are shared with TRBD2. The material sequenced was PBMCs. The clonotype originates from an older woman in good health and CMV-seropositive. The CDR3 bases are TGTGCCAGCAGCGGGGGACTAGCGGTTATCCAAGAGACCCAGTACTTC. Translation gives CASSGGLAVIQETQYF.